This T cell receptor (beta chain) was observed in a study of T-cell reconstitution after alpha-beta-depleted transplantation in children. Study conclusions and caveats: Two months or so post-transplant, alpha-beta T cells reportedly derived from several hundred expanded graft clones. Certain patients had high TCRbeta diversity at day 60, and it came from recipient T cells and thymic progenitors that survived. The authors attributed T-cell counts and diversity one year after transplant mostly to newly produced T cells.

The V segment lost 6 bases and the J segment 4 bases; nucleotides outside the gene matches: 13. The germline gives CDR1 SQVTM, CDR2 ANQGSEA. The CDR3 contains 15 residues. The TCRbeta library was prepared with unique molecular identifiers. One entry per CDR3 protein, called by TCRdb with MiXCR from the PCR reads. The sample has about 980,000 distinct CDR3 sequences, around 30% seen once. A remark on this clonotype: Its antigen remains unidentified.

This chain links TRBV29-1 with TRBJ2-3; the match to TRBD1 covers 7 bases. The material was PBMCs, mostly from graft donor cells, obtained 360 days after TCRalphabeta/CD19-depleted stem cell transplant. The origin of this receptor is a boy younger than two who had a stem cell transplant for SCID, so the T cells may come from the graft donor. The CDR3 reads CSVEPGTEVPDTQYF. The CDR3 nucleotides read TGCAGCGTCGAACCCGGGACAGAGGTCCCAGATACGCAGTATTTT.